The clone carrying this T cell receptor beta chain showed up just a few times. The antigen is undetermined. These data originate in a study of identical twins. Germline CDR1 SGHKS, CDR2 YYEKEE (reference sequence). CDR3 length: 13 residues. The V gene lost 3 bases and the J gene lost 2 bases, with 8 bases spanning the gap. General study findings and limits: Surplus twin overlap in beta out-of-frame sequences was less pronounced.

Each CDR3 protein is one row after TCRdb ran MiXCR on the 5' RACE reads. The sample shows roughly 1,500,000 distinct CDR3 sequences, under 35% of them seen only once. The clonotype originates from a newborn girl in good health. Sequenced: cord blood. The chain employs TRBV5-5 and TRBJ1-2; no clear D gene. The CDR3 sequence: CASSYQQNYGYTF. DNA of the CDR3: TGTGCCAGCAGCTACCAGCAGAACTATGGCTACACCTTC.